This T cell receptor beta chain is drawn from a study of control samples from healthy donors and cancer patients. The CDR3 has 17 residues. Between the trimmed V and J ends, which lost 2 bases and 4 bases, there was a span of 17 bases. The germline V gene has CDR1 SGHNT and CDR2 YENEEA. The assay was immunoSEQ multiplex PCR, and TCRdb's table has in-frame clones only and misses some. Among some 140,000 clones listed, roughly 92% were seen once. This chain uses TRBV11-3 with TRBJ2-2; D might be TRBD1 (6 bases). Sequenced material: blood. The receptor comes from a man aged 30-40 years in good health. CDR3 sequence (DNA): TGTGCCAGCAGCTTACTCTCTGGGGGCGTCGCCACCGGGGAGCTGTTTTTT. Translating gives CASSLLSGGVATGELFF. Combining the CDR3 with reference TRBV11-3 and TRBJ2-2 gives the whole variable domain EAGVVQSPRYKIIEKKQPVAFWCNPISGHNTLYWYLQNLGQGPELLIRYENEEAVDDSQLPKDRFSAERLKGVDSTLKIQPAELGDSAVYLCASSLLSGGVATGELFFGEGSRLTVL.